This T cell receptor (beta chain) was retrieved from a study of shared clonotypes between healthy human individuals (TCRdb year 2020). Turning to the overall study: A few men and two women, aged 18 to 49 years, made up the cohort. Per donor, three plates each were used for CD4 naive and CD4 memory, two for CD8 naive, and one for CD8 memory. The study deeply sequenced blood TCR repertoires of five healthy adults to estimate repertoire size and the extent of clonotype sharing between individuals. To increase sequencing depth and limit assay-specific biases, TCR repertoire library preparation and sequencing were carried out by different laboratories using diverse techniques. Each donor's leukapheresis produced roughly between roughly 0.85 and 9 billion PBMCs.

The CDR3 contains 15 residues, cysteine and phenylalanine counted. Here the CDR3 DNA is all that survives: 45 bases in frame from base 1. According to the germline V gene, CDR1 reads MDHEN and CDR2 reads SYDVKM. The V and J ends are trimmed by 5 bases and 5 bases, leaving 15 bases between them. Using the deep immunoSEQ assay, TCR CDR3 regions were amplified from genomic DNA by multiplex PCR. For each cell subset, the extracted genomic DNA was distributed evenly across all wells of several immunoSEQ 96-well plates, and each plate served as one replicate. For sorted subsets, each replicate PCR was loaded with 200 to 250 ng genomic DNA, equivalent to 25,000 to 35,000 T cell genomes. The purified libraries were quantified using a Qubit 3.0 fluorometer, sized with a Bioanalyzer 2100, and then quantified again using the KAPA Library Quantification kit. Every immunoSEQ 96-well plate was sequenced on a separate single-read 150-cycle Illumina NextSeq 550 flow cell. From the authors' description of their analysis: The immunoSEQ output contained only junctional sequences without quality scores, so filtering could not match that applied to full-length reads. Sequences were annotated with PyIR, a Python wrapper for IgBLAST v1.9, using IMGT germline references to assign V/J genes and CDR3. Reads with weak V/J assignments (E-value above 1e-6), missing CDR3, stop codons, out-of-frame junctions, or ambiguous translated residues were removed. A V3J clonotype was defined by an identical inferred V gene, J gene, and CDR3 amino acid sequence. Percentage overlap between repertoires was calculated by dividing the number of shared unique clonotypes by the size of the smaller repertoire. Richness of each repertoire was evaluated using RTK rarefaction, the Chao1 estimator, and Recon v2.1 estimates of unobserved clonotypes. Generation probabilities were computed with OLGA for all TCRbeta clonotypes obtained by the gDNA method from a handful of donors. The table comes from immuneACCESS by way of TCRdb, which keeps in-frame sequences with V and J called. Part of the clones is missing from these tables; in studies checked, under half for an unresolved V gene and the rest for unknown reasons. V, J and clone size are taken as reported in that table, and D and trimming were inferred from the DNA itself. The sample table shows roughly 500,000 clones, and roughly 95% are seen once. About 0.06% of the sample rests with the top ten.

Donors were healthy HIV-negative adults with no recently reported acute infections or vaccinations. Every donor was a Caucasian adult living in Nashville, Tennessee, USA. CD4+ T cells were enriched through magnetic negative selection, after which naive cells were positively selected on CD45RA and the remaining negative fraction served as the memory subset. Blood was obtained by leukapheresis, after which PBMCs were separated by Ficoll-Histopaque density gradient centrifugation and cryopreserved in liquid nitrogen vapor phase. Purity and quantity of every magnetically sorted T cell population were checked by analytical flow cytometry. Genomic DNA was isolated from each sorted fraction and quantified by UV absorbance on a Nanodrop 2000c. A word on this clone: Its antigen target is currently unknown. No qualities accompany the bases; no much larger clone lies one base away.

Beyond this particular receptor, the publication reports: Clonotypes shared by all four sorted-subset donors showed higher generation probabilities than non-shared clonotypes. Sampling was restricted to blood, and TCR repertoires in tissues likely differ from the TCR repertoires found in blood. When four donors were compared, the shared fraction of clonotypes was about 5% for naive CD4, 3.5% to 4% for naive CD8, 2% to 2.5% for memory CD4, and 0.35% to 0.5% for memory CD8. Naive subsets generally had larger estimated clonotype richness than memory subsets did. Pairwise subsampling indicated that sequencing depth was expected to affect the degree of clonotype sharing among donors. Incomplete sequencing was indicated by rarefaction of sorted-subset datasets, despite the large sequencing depth. Because the study included a small number of donors, the genetic and exposure-history diversity represented was limited.

The sample comprised naive CD4+ T cells sorted from blood. Reading the label with the study, this specimen's cell subset or site is: CD45RA+ positively selected. The sequence links TRBV28 to TRBJ1-4; a tentative D call is TRBD1 (5 bases match). This clonotype was obtained from a woman in her 30s in good health. The CDR3 region has the sequence CASSPREGPNEKLFF. The DNA is as follows: TGTGCCAGCAGTCCTCGGGAGGGGCCAAATGAAAAACTGTTTTTT.